The clone carrying this T cell receptor (beta chain) was picked up a small number of times. This specimen belongs to a study of blood T cell repertoires in COVID-19. This CDR3 is built from 14 residues. V lost 6 bases, J lost 1 base, and 11 bases lay in between. CDR1 SGHDT and CDR2 YYEEEE come from the germline V gene. Original processing notes: Amplification of reference gene primers provided the estimated nucleated cell counts. Assay used: immunoSEQ multiplex PCR; TCRdb lists only in-frame clones, some missing. V and J calls and clone size are those listed in that table; D and trimming were worked out from the DNA. In the table there are roughly 230,000 clones, around four fifths of which are singletons.

The source of this sequence is a woman aged 55-75 years with active or convalescent COVID-19. Sequencing was performed on peripheral blood. This sequence joins TRBV5-6 and TRBJ2-4; a possible D gene is TRBD1 (6 bases). The CDR3 DNA reads TGTGCCAGCATGGCTCAGGGGGCCAAAAACATTCAGTACTTC. It is translated as CASMAQGAKNIQYF. The variable domain in full, with the rest retrieved from reference TRBV5-6 and TRBJ2-4, is DAGVTQSPTHLIKTRGQQVTLRCSPKSGHDTVSWYQQALGQGPQFIFQYYEEEERQRGNFPDRFSGHQFPNYSSELNVNALLLGDSALYLCASMAQGAKNIQYFGAGTRLSVL.